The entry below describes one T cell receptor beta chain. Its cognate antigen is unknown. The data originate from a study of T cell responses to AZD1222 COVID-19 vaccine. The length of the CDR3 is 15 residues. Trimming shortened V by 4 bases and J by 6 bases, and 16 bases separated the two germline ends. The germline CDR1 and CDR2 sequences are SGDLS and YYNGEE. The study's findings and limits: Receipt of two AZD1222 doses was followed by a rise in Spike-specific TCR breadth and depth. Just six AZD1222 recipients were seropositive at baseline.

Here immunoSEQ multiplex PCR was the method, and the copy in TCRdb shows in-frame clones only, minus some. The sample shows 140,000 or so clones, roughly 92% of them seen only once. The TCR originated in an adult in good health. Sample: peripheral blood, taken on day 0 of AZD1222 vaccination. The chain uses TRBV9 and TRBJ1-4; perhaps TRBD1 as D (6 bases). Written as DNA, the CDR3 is TGTGCCAGCAGCTTCTCAGGGGTTGCGGATGAAAAACTGTTTTTT. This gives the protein CASSFSGVADEKLFF.